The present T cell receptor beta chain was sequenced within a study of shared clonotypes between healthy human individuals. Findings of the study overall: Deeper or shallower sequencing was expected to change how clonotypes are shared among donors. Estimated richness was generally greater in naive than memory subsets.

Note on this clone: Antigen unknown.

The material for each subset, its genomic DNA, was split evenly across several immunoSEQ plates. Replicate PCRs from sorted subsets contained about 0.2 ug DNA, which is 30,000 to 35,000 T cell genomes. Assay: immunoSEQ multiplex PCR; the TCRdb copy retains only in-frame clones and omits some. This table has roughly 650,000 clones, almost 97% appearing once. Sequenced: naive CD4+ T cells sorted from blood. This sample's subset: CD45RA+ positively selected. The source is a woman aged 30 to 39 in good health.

The CDR3, as DNA: TGCGCCAGCAGCCCCGGGACAGGGTCGGTCAATGAGCAGTTCTTC. This encodes CASSPGTGSVNEQFF. V usage is TRBV5-1 and J usage is TRBJ2-1; TRBD1 matches at 9 bases. The CDR3 length is 15 residues. V shed 4 bases and J 6 bases; nucleotides not matched to a gene: 8. Germline V CDR1 and CDR2: SGHRS, YFSETQ. The full variable domain, rest sourced from reference TRBV5-1 and TRBJ2-1, is KAGVTQTPRYLIKTRGQQVTLSCSPISGHRSVSWYQQTPGQGLQFLFEYFSETQRNKGNFPGRFSGRQFSNSRSEMNVSTLELGDSALYLCASSPGTGSVNEQFFGPGTRLTVL.